These 30 T cell receptor beta chains came from one sample sequenced in a study of beta chain features in type 1 diabetes. No cognate antigen is known for these TCRs. Study results and caveats: All four CD4+ subsets of Type 1 diabetes patients contained TCRB CDR3s that were moderately but significantly shorter.

Reverse transcribing all isolated RNA meant expressed TCRB transcripts were sequenced. Data came from immunoSEQ multiplex PCR; TCRdb stores just in-frame clones and leaves some out. Here the sample spans under 350,000 clones, more than 13% being singletons. Sequenced material: naive CD4+ T cells from blood. All receptors come from a man in his thirties or forties with type 1 diabetes.

This clone appeared a few times. V and J are TRBV7-6 and TRBJ2-5, with D uncertain. V was pared by 5 bases and J by 2 bases, with 12 bases between. The CDR3 has 14 amino acids. Germline V CDR1 and CDR2: SGHVS, FNYEAQ. This CDR3 reads CASSPPGSQETQYF. The CDR3 coding sequence is TGTGCCAGCAGCCCCCCGGGTTCTCAAGAGACCCAGTACTTC.

The rearrangement links TRBV7-8 to TRBJ2-6, with unresolved D. This CDR3 has 13 residues. Per the germline V gene, CDR1 is SGHVS and CDR2 is FQNEAQ. V was shortened by 7 bases and J by 0 bases, with 4 bases between the two germline ends. The CDR3 loop reads CASKHSGANVLTF. CDR3 nucleotides: TGTGCCAGCAAACACTCTGGGGCCAACGTCCTGACTTTC. Combining the CDR3 with reference TRBV7-8 and TRBJ2-6 gives the whole variable domain GAGVSQSPRYKVAKRGQDVALRCDPISGHVSLFWYQQALGQGPEFLTYFQNEAQLDKSGLPSDRFFAERPEGSVSTLKIQRTQQEDSAVYLCASKHSGANVLTFGAGSRLTVL.

This clone appeared a few times. The J gene is TRBJ2-3, the V gene TRBV6-1; D is unclear. The CDR3 sequence is 13 residues long. V was shortened by 6 bases and J by 0 bases, with 7 bases between the two germline ends. CDR1 and CDR2 (germline): MNHNS, SASEGT. In DNA form, the CDR3 reads TGTGCCAGCAGGCCGGGTAGCACAGATACGCAGTATTTT. This encodes CASRPGSTDTQYF.

This clone was recorded a few times. V is TRBV27 and J is TRBJ1-3, with D perhaps TRBD1 (5 bases). V was clipped by 5 bases and J by 0 bases, with 20 bases between them. CDR3 length: 18 amino acids. Germline CDR1 is MNHEY and CDR2 is SMNVEV (reference sequence). The CDR3 loop is CASSSTGLLSSSGNTIYF. The CDR3 DNA is TGTGCCAGCAGTAGTACGGGACTCCTTTCGAGCTCTGGAAACACCATATATTTT.

This clone occurred a few times. The chain employs TRBV7-9 and TRBJ2-1; TRBD2 aligns across 9 bases. This CDR3 spans 16 amino acids. CDR1 is SEHNR, CDR2 FQNEAQ, per germline (reference sequence). The J segment lost 1 base and the V segment lost 4 bases, leaving 5 bases of the junction unmatched. Here the CDR3 DNA reads TGTGCCAGCAGCTGGACTAGCGCGACATCCTACAATGAGCAGTTCTTC. This encodes CASSWTSATSYNEQFF. Full variable domain (rest looked up from reference TRBV7-9 and TRBJ2-1): DTGVSQNPRHKITKRGQNVTFRCDPISEHNRLYWYRQTLGQGPEFLTYFQNEAQLEKSRLLSDRFSAERPKGSFSTLEIQRTEQGDSAMYLCASSWTSATSYNEQFFGPGTRLTVL.

This clone was detected a few times. This chain links TRBV28 with TRBJ1-5, with D possibly matching TRBD1 (6 bases). The CDR3 length is 13 residues. V was trimmed by 6 bases and J by 4 bases, leaving 10 bases between them. Germline values: CDR1 MDHEN, CDR2 SYDVKM. The CDR3 sequence: CASSTGWNQPQHF. In DNA form, the CDR3 reads TGTGCCAGCAGCACAGGGTGGAATCAGCCCCAGCATTTT.

In this sample, this clone turned up a few times. The CDR3 bases are TGTGCCAGCAGCCCCATGGGCCCCGCCTCCTACAATGAGCAGTTCTTC. This gives the protein CASSPMGPASYNEQFF. The chain joins TRBV9 to TRBJ2-1; D gene uncertain. The CDR3 sequence is 16 residues long. From germline, CDR1 is SGDLS and CDR2 YYNGEE. The ends were cut back, 4 bases at V and 0 bases at J, with 14 bases in the middle.

This clone has only one observation. The rearrangement links TRBV28 to TRBJ1-2; D is unclear. The CDR3 totals 12 residues. Germline V gene sequence: CDR1 MDHEN, CDR2 SYDVKM. V was clipped by 3 bases and J by 8 bases, with 10 bases between them. CDR3 in amino acids: CASSFSPRGYTF. The CDR3 nucleotides read TGTGCCAGCAGTTTCTCGCCGAGGGGCTACACCTTC.

The CDR3 bases are TGTGCCGGAGGAACAGGGCAATCCCAGTACTTC. Translation gives CAGGTGQSQYF. This chain links TRBV2 with TRBJ2-5, with a tentative D call TRBD1 (6 bases). V lost 11 bases and J lost 9, with 16 bases in between. CDR3 length equals 11 residues. Germline loops: CDR1 SNHLY, CDR2 FYNNEI.

This chain uses TRBV2 with TRBJ2-3; 8 nucleotides agree with TRBD2. Losses at the gene ends were 7 bases for V and 4 bases for J; bases not matched to a gene: 10. The CDR3 totals 15 residues. In germline, CDR1 is SNHLY, CDR2 FYNNEI. CDR3 in amino acids: CASKEAGVGPDTQYF. The CDR3 DNA follows: TGTGCCAGCAAGGAAGCGGGAGTGGGCCCAGATACGCAGTATTTT.

This clone showed up just a few times. This chain joins TRBV4-2 and TRBJ2-1; maybe TRBD1 (6 bases). This CDR3 contains 14 residues. The V and J ends lost 4 bases and 13 bases respectively, with 20 bases between them. Germline values: CDR1 LGHNA, CDR2 YNFKEQ. CDR3 nucleotides: TGTGCCAGCAGCCCTCCTTCCTCCGGGACACAACAGTTCTTC. Residues: CASSPPSSGTQQFF.

This clone was observed a few times. Compared with germline, one end of the junction differs, possibly owing to a read error. The J gene is TRBJ1-2, the V gene TRBV7-9; D is possibly TRBD1 (5 bases). The germline gives CDR1 SEHNR, CDR2 FQNEAQ (reference sequence). The CDR3 runs to 11 residues. CDR3 in amino acids: CASSDVGVPLF. In nucleotides, the CDR3 is TGTGCCAGCAGCGACGTAGGGGTCCCACTCTTC. Filled out from reference TRBV7-9 and TRBJ1-2, the complete variable domain reads DTGVSQNPRHKITKRGQNVTFRCDPISEHNRLYWYRQTLGQGPEFLTYFQNEAQLEKSRLLSDRFSAERPKGSFSTLEIQRTEQGDSAMYLCASSDVGVPLFGSGTRLTVV.

The chain joins TRBV2 to TRBJ2-6; 7 nucleotides line up with TRBD1. CDR1 SNHLY and CDR2 FYNNEI come from the germline V gene. This CDR3 has 15 amino acids. J gave up 0 bases and V 6 bases, and 2 bases lay outside the gene matches. CDR3 protein: CASSRDSSGANVLTF. CDR3 bases: TGTGCCAGCAGCCGGGACAGCTCTGGGGCCAACGTCCTGACTTTC.

This clone was counted between two and nine times. The rearrangement uses TRBV15 and TRBJ2-5; 9 nucleotides line up with TRBD1. Germline-derived CDR1 and CDR2 are LNHNV and YYDKDF (reference sequence). The V segment lost 5 bases and the J segment 6 bases; nucleotides outside the gene matches: 10. The CDR3 is made up of 15 amino acids. For the CDR3, the DNA is TGTGCCACCAGCTCAACAGGGGGCGGAGGGCAGACCCAGTACTTC. Translating it yields CATSSTGGGGQTQYF.

The chain employs TRBV9 and TRBJ2-3; a possible D gene is TRBD2 (5 bases). The CDR3 runs 15 residues. The germline V and J ends were trimmed by 0 bases and 4 bases, with 12 bases remaining between them. From germline, CDR1 is SGDLS and CDR2 YYNGEE. The CDR3 region has the DNA TGTGCCAGCAGCGTAGGGATGGAGGAGGCAGATACGCAGTATTTT. It codes for CASSVGMEEADTQYF.

The CDR3 DNA sequence: TGTGCCAGCAGTTTAACCGGGAATGACGGCTACACCTTC. This gives the protein CASSLTGNDGYTF. The chain carries TRBV27 and TRBJ1-2; D is unclear. V dropped 2 bases and J dropped 8 bases, with 12 bases sitting between them. Per the germline V gene, CDR1 is MNHEY and CDR2 is SMNVEV (reference sequence). The CDR3 is made up of 13 amino acids.

This clone was detected only a few times. The chain is built from TRBV19 and TRBJ2-7; 9 nucleotides line up with TRBD2. Germline V CDR1 and CDR2: LNHDA, SQIVND (reference sequence). The CDR3 contains 14 residues. V lost 3 bases to trimming and J lost 3 bases; unmatched junction nucleotides: 3. This chain's CDR3 is CASSMLAGRYEQYF. DNA for the CDR3: TGTGCCAGTAGTATGCTAGCGGGGCGCTACGAGCAGTACTTC.

This clone was seen a handful of times. The V call is TRBV7-9, the J call TRBJ1-2; tentative D call: TRBD1 (5 bases). CDR3 length equals 14 residues. Looked up from germline, CDR1 is SEHNR and CDR2 is FQNEAQ (reference sequence). The V and J ends lost 5 bases and 8 bases respectively, with 18 bases between them. The CDR3 DNA follows: TGTGCCAGCAGCCCGTCGACAGCCCCTTGGGGCTACACCTTC. Protein sequence: CASSPSTAPWGYTF.

This clone was found a few times. The rearrangement links TRBV29-1 to TRBJ2-1; 8 bases match TRBD2. V was clipped by 4 bases and J by 6 bases; unmatched bases: 11. The CDR3 loop spans 15 amino acids. The germline V gene encodes CDR1 SQVTM and CDR2 ANQGSEA. CDR3 coding DNA: TGCAGCGTTGGGGGTGGGAGACTAGCGATCAATGAGCAGTTCTTC. This sequence encodes CSVGGGRLAINEQFF.

This clone occurred a few times. The CDR3 DNA follows: TGTGCCAGCAGCCCGGACAGGGGGTACGATACGCAGTATTTT. This gives the protein CASSPDRGYDTQYF. The V call is TRBV7-2, the J call TRBJ2-3, with 10 positions matching TRBD1. This CDR3 has 14 amino acids. The ends lost 5 bases at V and 6 bases at J; junction bases unmatched: 5. The germline V gene has CDR1 SGHTA and CDR2 FQGNSA.

This clone was seen a handful of times. The chain employs TRBV4-3 and TRBJ2-1; 10 nucleotides align to TRBD2. Trimming removed 2 bases from V and 4 bases from J; junction bases left unmatched: 8. CDR1 is LGHNA and CDR2 is YSLEER in the germline V gene. The CDR3 has 17 residues. In nucleotides, the CDR3 is TGCGCCAGCAGCCAAACCTATGGGACTAGCGCTTACAATGAGCAGTTCTTC. Translating it yields CASSQTYGTSAYNEQFF.

This chain uses TRBV25-1 with TRBJ1-1, with a tentative D call TRBD1 (6 bases). Germline loops: CDR1 MGHDK, CDR2 SYGVNS. Trimming removed 3 bases at V and 12 bases at J, with 14 bases between. The CDR3 loop spans 12 amino acids. For the CDR3, the DNA is TGTGCCAGCAGTGACCTCAGGGGAAGAACTTTCTTT. Amino acid sequence: CASSDLRGRTFF. The full variable domain, in which reference TRBV25-1 and TRBJ1-1 provide the parts outside the CDR3, is EADIYQTPRYLVIGTGKKITLECSQTMGHDKMYWYQQDPGMELHLIHYSYGVNSTEKGDLSSESTVSRIRTEHFPLTLESARPSHTSQYLCASSDLRGRTFFGQGTRLTVV.

This clone was detected only a few times. This chain connects TRBV11-2 to TRBJ2-1, with a weak D call TRBD1 (6 bases). The germline CDR1 and CDR2 sequences are SGHAT and FQNNGV. V was clipped by 5 bases and J by 5 bases, with 10 bases between them. This CDR3 has 13 residues. This CDR3 reads CASSTDRNNEQFF. In DNA, the CDR3 is TGTGCCAGCAGCACGGACAGAAACAATGAGCAGTTCTTC.

The chain links TRBV10-3 to TRBJ2-2, with D perhaps matching TRBD1 (5 bases). V lost 6 bases to trimming and J lost 7 bases, with 18 bases between them. From germline, CDR1 is ENHRY and CDR2 SYGVKD. The CDR3 is 15 residues long. CDR3 sequence reads: CAISSVQGYVGELFF. CDR3 bases: TGTGCCATCAGCTCAGTTCAGGGATACGTCGGGGAGCTGTTTTTT.

The rearrangement links TRBV2 to TRBJ2-5; D may be TRBD1 (5 bases). From germline, CDR1 is SNHLY and CDR2 FYNNEI. The CDR3 extends over 18 amino acids. Trimming took 1 base from V and 3 from J, leaving 21 bases between them. The CDR3 nucleotides are TGTGCCAGCAGTGAAGGGGTATCAGGGTGGCTCAGGAAAGAGACCCAGTACTTC. Its translation is CASSEGVSGWLRKETQYF.

This clone showed up just a few times. V and J are TRBV5-1 and TRBJ1-2; possibly TRBD1 for D (5 bases). The V and J ends lost 0 bases and 3 bases respectively, with 9 bases between them. This CDR3 is built from 14 residues. Germline CDR1 and CDR2: SGHRS and YFSETQ. CDR3 in amino acids: CASSLAGTDYGYTF. CDR3 in DNA: TGCGCCAGCAGCTTGGCCGGGACTGACTATGGCTACACCTTC.

The rearrangement uses TRBV18 and TRBJ1-5, with 9 bases fitting TRBD1. CDR1 and CDR2 from the germline V gene are KGHSH and LQKENI. V was clipped by 6 bases and J by 3 bases; unmatched bases: 6. The CDR3 spans 15 residues. CDR3 residues: CASSPGTGFNQPQHF. The CDR3 nucleotides are TGTGCCAGCTCCCCCGGGACAGGGTTCAATCAGCCCCAGCATTTT.

The table lists this clone with a few counts. The chain couples TRBV13 to TRBJ2-7; 7 nucleotides line up with TRBD2. CDR1 PRHDT and CDR2 FYEKMQ come from the germline V gene (reference sequence). V trimming: 2 bases; J trimming: 7 bases; junction bases outside the gene matches: 8. There are 14 residues in the CDR3. The DNA for the CDR3 is TGTGCCAGCAGCTTACTCCCCGGAGCGGGGGAGCAGTACTTC. Protein: CASSLLPGAGEQYF.

To note about this clone: Other DNA sequences in this specimen translate into the identical CDR3. This sequence joins TRBV5-1 and TRBJ1-1; weak D call: TRBD1 (5 bases). Germline lookup yields CDR1 SGHRS and CDR2 YFSETQ. V was trimmed by 0 bases and J by 0 bases, leaving 9 bases between them. This CDR3 has 15 residues. The CDR3 sequence is CASSLAGGMNTEAFF. The DNA for the CDR3 is TGCGCCAGCAGCTTGGCCGGGGGTATGAACACTGAAGCTTTCTTT.

This clone was seen more than once but under ten times. The V gene is TRBV28, the J gene TRBJ2-7; D possibly corresponds to TRBD1 (6 bases). The germline V and J ends were trimmed by 8 bases and 7 bases, with 15 bases remaining between them. This CDR3 is 12 amino acids long. CDR1 is MDHEN, CDR2 SYDVKM, per germline. The DNA of the CDR3 is TGTGCCAGCCGGGACACACCGGAAGAGCAGTACTTC. Its protein is CASRDTPEEQYF.